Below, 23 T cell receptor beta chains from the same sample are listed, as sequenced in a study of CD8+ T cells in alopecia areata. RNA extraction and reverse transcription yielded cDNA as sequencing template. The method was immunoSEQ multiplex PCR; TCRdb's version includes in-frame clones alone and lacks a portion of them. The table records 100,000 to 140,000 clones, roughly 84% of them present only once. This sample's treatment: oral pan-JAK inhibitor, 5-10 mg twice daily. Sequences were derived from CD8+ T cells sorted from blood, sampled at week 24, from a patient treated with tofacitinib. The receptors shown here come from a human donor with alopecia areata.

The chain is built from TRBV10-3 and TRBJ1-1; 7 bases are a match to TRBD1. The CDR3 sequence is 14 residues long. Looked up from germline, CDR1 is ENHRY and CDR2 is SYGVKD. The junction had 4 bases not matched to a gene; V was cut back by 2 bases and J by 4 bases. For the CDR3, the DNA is TGTGCCATCAGTGAGAGACAGGGAGGCACTGAAGCTTTCTTT. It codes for CAISERQGGTEAFF.

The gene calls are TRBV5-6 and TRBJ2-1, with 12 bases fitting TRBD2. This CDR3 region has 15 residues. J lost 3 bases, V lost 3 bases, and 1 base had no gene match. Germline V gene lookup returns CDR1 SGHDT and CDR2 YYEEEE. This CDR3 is CASSSLAGGYNEQFF. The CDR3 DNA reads TGTGCCAGCAGCTCACTAGCGGGGGGCTACAATGAGCAGTTCTTC. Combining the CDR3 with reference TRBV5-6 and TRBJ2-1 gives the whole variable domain DAGVTQSPTHLIKTRGQQVTLRCSPKSGHDTVSWYQQALGQGPQFIFQYYEEEERQRGNFPDRFSGHQFPNYSSELNVNALLLGDSALYLCASSSLAGGYNEQFFGPGTRLTVL.

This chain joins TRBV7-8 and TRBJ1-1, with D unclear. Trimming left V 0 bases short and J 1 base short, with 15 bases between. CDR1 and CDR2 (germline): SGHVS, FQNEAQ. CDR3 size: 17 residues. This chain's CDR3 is CASSLARLGDGNTEAFF. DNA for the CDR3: TGTGCCAGCAGCTTAGCTCGTTTGGGTGACGGGAACACTGAAGCTTTCTTT. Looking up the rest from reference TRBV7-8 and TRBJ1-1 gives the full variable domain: GAGVSQSPRYKVAKRGQDVALRCDPISGHVSLFWYQQALGQGPEFLTYFQNEAQLDKSGLPSDRFFAERPEGSVSTLKIQRTQQEDSAVYLCASSLARLGDGNTEAFFGQGTRLTVV.

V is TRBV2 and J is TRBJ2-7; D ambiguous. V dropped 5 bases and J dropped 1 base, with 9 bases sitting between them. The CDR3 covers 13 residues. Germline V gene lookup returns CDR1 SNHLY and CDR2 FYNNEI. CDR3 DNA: TGTGCCAGCAGTCCGCCCCGGTCCTACGAGCAGTACTTC. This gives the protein CASSPPRSYEQYF.

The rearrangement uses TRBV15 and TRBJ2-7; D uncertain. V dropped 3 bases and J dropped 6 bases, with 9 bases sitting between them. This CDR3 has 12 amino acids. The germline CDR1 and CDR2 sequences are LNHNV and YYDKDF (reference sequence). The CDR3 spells CATSSNPAEQYF. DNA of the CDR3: TGTGCCACCAGCAGTAATCCCGCCGAGCAGTACTTC.

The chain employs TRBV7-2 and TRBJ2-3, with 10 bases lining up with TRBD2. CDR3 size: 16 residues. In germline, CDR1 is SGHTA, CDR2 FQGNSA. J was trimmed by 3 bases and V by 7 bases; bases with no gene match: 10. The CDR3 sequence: CASIANPAGGTDTQYF. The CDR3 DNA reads TGTGCCAGCATCGCGAACCCAGCGGGGGGGACAGATACGCAGTATTTT.

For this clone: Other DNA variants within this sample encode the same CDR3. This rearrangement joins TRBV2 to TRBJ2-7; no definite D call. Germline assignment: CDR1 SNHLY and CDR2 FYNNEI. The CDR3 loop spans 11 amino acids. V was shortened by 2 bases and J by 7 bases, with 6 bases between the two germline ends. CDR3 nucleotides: TGTGCCAGCAGTGAAACCGGGGAGCAGTACTTC. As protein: CASSETGEQYF.

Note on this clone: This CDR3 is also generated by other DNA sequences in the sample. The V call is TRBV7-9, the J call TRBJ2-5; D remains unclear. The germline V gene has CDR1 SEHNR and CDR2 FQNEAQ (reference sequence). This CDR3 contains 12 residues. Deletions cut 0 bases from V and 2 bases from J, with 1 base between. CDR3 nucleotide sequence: TGTGCCAGCAGCTTAGCGCAAGAGACCCAGTACTTC. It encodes CASSLAQETQYF.

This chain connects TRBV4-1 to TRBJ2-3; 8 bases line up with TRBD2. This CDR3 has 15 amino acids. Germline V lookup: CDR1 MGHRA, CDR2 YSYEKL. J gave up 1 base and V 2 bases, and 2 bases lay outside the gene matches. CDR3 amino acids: CASSQISGGTDTQYF. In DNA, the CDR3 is TGCGCCAGCAGCCAAATTAGCGGGGGCACAGATACGCAGTATTTT.

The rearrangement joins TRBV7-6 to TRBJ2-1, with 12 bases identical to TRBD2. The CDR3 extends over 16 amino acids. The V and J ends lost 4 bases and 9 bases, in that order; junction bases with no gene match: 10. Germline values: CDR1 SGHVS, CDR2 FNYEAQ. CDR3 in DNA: TGTGCCAGCAGCTCCCTAGCGGGGGGGCTTGACCTTGAGCAGTTCTTC. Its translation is CASSSLAGGLDLEQFF.

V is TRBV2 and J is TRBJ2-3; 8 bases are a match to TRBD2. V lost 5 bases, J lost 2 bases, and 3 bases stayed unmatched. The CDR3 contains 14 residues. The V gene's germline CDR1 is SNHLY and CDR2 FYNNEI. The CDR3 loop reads CASSSGGFTDTQYF. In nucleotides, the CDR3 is TGTGCCAGCAGTAGCGGGGGATTCACAGATACGCAGTATTTT.

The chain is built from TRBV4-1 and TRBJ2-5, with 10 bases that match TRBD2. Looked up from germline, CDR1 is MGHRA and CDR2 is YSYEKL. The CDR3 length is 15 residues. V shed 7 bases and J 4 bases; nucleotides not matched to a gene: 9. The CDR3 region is CASISGLAEGETQYF. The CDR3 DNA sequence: TGCGCCAGCATCTCCGGACTAGCGGAGGGAGAGACCCAGTACTTC.

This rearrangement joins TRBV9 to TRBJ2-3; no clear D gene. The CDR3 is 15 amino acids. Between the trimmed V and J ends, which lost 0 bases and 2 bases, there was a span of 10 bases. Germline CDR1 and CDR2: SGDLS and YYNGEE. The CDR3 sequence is CASSVDAGFTDTQYF. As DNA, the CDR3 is TGTGCCAGCAGCGTAGATGCAGGATTCACAGATACGCAGTATTTT. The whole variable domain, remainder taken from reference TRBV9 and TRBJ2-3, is DSGVTQTPKHLITATGQRVTLRCSPRSGDLSVYWYQQSLDQGLQFLIQYYNGEERAKGNILERFSAQQFPDLHSELNLSSLELGDSALYFCASSVDAGFTDTQYFGPGTRLTVL.

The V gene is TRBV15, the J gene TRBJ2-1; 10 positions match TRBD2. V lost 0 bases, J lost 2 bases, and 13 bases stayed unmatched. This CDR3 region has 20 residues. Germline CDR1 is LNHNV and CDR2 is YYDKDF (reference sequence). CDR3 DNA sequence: TGTGCCACCAGCAGAGATCTGGCTAGCGGGGGAGGAGGACCCTACAATGAGCAGTTCTTC. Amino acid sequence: CATSRDLASGGGGPYNEQFF.

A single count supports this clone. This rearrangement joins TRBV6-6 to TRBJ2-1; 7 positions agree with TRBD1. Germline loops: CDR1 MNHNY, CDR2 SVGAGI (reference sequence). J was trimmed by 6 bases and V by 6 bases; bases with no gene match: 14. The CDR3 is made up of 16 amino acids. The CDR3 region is CASSSTPGTDGNEQFF. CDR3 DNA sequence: TGTGCCAGCAGCTCGACACCAGGGACAGATGGCAATGAGCAGTTCTTC.

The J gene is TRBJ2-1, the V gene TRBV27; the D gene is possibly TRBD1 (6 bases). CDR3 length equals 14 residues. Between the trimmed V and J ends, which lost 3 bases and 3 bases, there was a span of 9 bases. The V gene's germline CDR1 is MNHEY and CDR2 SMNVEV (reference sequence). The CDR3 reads CASSLTGLYNEQFF. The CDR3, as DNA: TGTGCCAGCAGTTTGACAGGCCTCTACAATGAGCAGTTCTTC.

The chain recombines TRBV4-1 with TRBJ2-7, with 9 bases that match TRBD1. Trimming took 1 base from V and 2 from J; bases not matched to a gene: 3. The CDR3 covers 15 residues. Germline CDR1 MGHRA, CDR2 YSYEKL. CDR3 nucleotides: TGCGCCAGCAGCCAAGGAGGGACAGGGACCTACGAGCAGTACTTC. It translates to CASSQGGTGTYEQYF.

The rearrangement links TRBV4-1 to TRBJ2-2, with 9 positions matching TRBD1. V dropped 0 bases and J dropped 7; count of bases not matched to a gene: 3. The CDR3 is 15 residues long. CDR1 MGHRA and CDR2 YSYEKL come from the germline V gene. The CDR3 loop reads CASSQEQGAGGELFF. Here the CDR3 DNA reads TGCGCCAGCAGCCAAGAACAGGGGGCCGGCGGGGAGCTGTTTTTT.

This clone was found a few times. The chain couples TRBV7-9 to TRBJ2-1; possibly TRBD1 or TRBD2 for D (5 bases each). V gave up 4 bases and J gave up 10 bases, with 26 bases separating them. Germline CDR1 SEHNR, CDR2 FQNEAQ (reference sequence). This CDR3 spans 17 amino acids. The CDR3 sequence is CASSSRDRDPLSREQFF. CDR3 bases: TGTGCCAGCAGCTCACGCGACCGGGACCCCTTGAGCCGCGAGCAGTTCTTC.

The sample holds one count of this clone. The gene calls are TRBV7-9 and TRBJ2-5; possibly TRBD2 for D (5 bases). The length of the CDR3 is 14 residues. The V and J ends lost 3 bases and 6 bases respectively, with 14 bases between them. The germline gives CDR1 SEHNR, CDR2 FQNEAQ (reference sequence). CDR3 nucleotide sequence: TGTGCCAGCAGCTTCTCCGGGGAGATACAGACCCAGTACTTC. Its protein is CASSFSGEIQTQYF. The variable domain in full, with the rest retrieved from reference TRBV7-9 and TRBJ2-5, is DTGVSQNPRHKITKRGQNVTFRCDPISEHNRLYWYRQTLGQGPEFLTYFQNEAQLEKSRLLSDRFSAERPKGSFSTLEIQRTEQGDSAMYLCASSFSGEIQTQYFGPGTRLLVL.

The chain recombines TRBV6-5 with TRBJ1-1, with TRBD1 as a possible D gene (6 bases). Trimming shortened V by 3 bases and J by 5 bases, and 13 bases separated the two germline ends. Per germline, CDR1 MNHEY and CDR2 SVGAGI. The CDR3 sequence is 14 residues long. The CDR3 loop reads CASSYRGQGTEAFF. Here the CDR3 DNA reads TGTGCCAGCAGTTATCGGGGGCAAGGGACTGAAGCTTTCTTT.

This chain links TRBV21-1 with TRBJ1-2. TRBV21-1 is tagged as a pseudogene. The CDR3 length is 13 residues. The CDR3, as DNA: TGTGCCAGCAGTCGGCCCGGGTGGTCCGGCTACACCTTC. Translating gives CASSRPGWSGYTF.

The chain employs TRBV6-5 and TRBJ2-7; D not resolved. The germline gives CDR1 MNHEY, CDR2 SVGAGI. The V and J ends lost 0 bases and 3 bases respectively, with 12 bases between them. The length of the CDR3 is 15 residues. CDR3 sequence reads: CASSYSPSDGYEQYF. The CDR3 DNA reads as TGTGCCAGCAGTTACTCCCCAAGTGATGGCTACGAGCAGTACTTC.